The 13 T cell receptor beta chains presented below share a single source sample, sequenced in a study of cytomegalovirus exposure and HLA in healthy donors. Primers: 60 Vbeta forward and 13 Jbeta reverse. Libraries were prepared by immunoSEQ multiplex PCR; TCRdb keeps only in-frame clonotypes and omits some of them. The repertoire holds hundreds of thousands of clones, with about 74% as singletons. The sample taken for sequencing was PBMCs. The receptors derive from a woman in her thirties in good health and CMV-seronegative.

The chain links TRBV5-1 to TRBJ1-2; D is perhaps TRBD1 (6 bases). Deletions cut 8 bases from V and 7 bases from J, with 12 bases between. The germline gives CDR1 SGHRS, CDR2 YFSETQ. The CDR3 runs to 11 residues. The CDR3 DNA is TGCGCCAGGACAGGTAGGGGTGGCTACACCTTC. Encoded protein: CARTGRGGYTF.

The rearrangement joins TRBV5-8 to TRBJ1-3; D gene uncertain. CDR3 length equals 16 residues. The V and J ends lost 6 bases and 0 bases respectively, with 16 bases between them. Per germline, CDR1 SGHTS and CDR2 YDEGEE. This chain's CDR3 is CASTLAGGLSGNTIYF. The CDR3 DNA is TGTGCCAGCACCCTGGCTGGAGGACTCTCTGGAAACACCATATATTTT.

The chain is built from TRBV7-2 and TRBJ2-3; a weak D match, TRBD2 (6 bases). Between the trimmed V and J ends, which lost 5 bases and 1 base, there was a span of 13 bases. The CDR3 extends over 15 amino acids. Germline CDR1 and CDR2: SGHTA and FQGNSA. The CDR3 DNA reads TGTGCCAGCAGCCCGAGCGGGCTTCGCACAGATACGCAGTATTTT. It codes for CASSPSGLRTDTQYF.

The chain recombines TRBV4-2 with TRBJ2-1, with TRBD2 matching 8 bases. CDR1 and CDR2 (germline): LGHNA, YNFKEQ. With 3 bases clipped from V and 7 bases from J, the junction kept 11 bases outside the gene matches. This CDR3 is built from 16 residues. CDR3 loop: CASSHPSGGVGNEQFF. As DNA, the CDR3 is TGTGCCAGCAGCCACCCGAGCGGGGGCGTAGGAAATGAGCAGTTCTTC.

This clone was recorded once. V usage is TRBV7-2 and J usage is TRBJ2-5; TRBD2 matches at 7 bases. CDR1 SGHTA and CDR2 FQGNSA come from the germline V gene. Unmatched junction bases numbered 0, after V lost 4 bases and J lost 4 bases. There are 12 residues in the CDR3. Here the CDR3 reads CASSWGGETQYF. Here the CDR3 DNA reads TGTGCCAGCAGCTGGGGGGGAGAGACCCAGTACTTC.

The chain carries TRBV2 and TRBJ2-5, with D tentatively TRBD2 (6 bases). Germline V gene lookup returns CDR1 SNHLY and CDR2 FYNNEI. V was clipped by 3 bases and J by 1 base, with 15 bases between them. The CDR3 contains 16 residues. The CDR3 reads CASSEVVGGSQETQYF. DNA of the CDR3: TGTGCCAGCAGTGAGGTTGTTGGAGGGTCCCAAGAGACCCAGTACTTC.

The rearrangement uses TRBV5-4 and TRBJ2-3; 11 bases line up with TRBD2. Per the germline V gene, CDR1 is SGHNT and CDR2 is YYREEE (reference sequence). This CDR3 is 17 amino acids long. The J segment lost 3 bases and the V segment lost 0 bases, leaving 6 bases of the junction unmatched. CDR3 nucleotide sequence: TGTGCCAGCAGCTTGGCGGCTAGCGGGGGGTGGACAGATACGCAGTATTTT. Its protein is CASSLAASGGWTDTQYF.

The chain carries TRBV5-4 and TRBJ2-3, with TRBD1 as a possible D gene (6 bases). Germline lookup yields CDR1 SGHNT and CDR2 YYREEE (reference sequence). Trimming pared 4 bases from V and 1 base from J, leaving 13 bases between. This CDR3 comprises 15 residues. The CDR3 region is CASSLQGLRTDTQYF. In nucleotides, the CDR3 is TGTGCCAGCAGCCTACAGGGCCTCCGCACAGATACGCAGTATTTT.

Only one count was recorded for this clone. The chain combines TRBV6-5 with TRBJ2-1; possible D gene TRBD1, 6 bases. The germline V gene has CDR1 MNHEY and CDR2 SVGAGI. The CDR3 spans 13 residues. V was shortened by 5 bases and J by 8 bases, with 13 bases between the two germline ends. Here the CDR3 DNA reads TGTGCCAGCAGTGAGGGGGTCCCGGATGAGCAGTTCTTC. Translating it yields CASSEGVPDEQFF.

This rearrangement joins TRBV30 to TRBJ1-5, with a possible D match to TRBD1 (6 bases). V was pared by 2 bases and J by 1 base, with 12 bases between. Germline V gene sequence: CDR1 GTSNPN, CDR2 SVGIG (reference sequence). The CDR3 contains 15 residues. CDR3 loop: CAWSSGTRSNQPQHF. In DNA form, the CDR3 reads TGTGCCTGGAGTAGCGGGACACGAAGCAATCAGCCCCAGCATTTT.

The chain links TRBV19 to TRBJ1-1, with TRBD1 matching 8 bases. The CDR3 spans 16 residues. Unmatched junction bases numbered 11, after V lost 4 bases and J lost 4 bases. The germline gives CDR1 LNHDA, CDR2 SQIVND (reference sequence). For the CDR3, the DNA is TGTGCCAGTAGTAGAGGGGAGACAGGGGTGGGCACTGAAGCTTTCTTT. Its translation: CASSRGETGVGTEAFF.

The rearrangement links TRBV9 to TRBJ2-3; 7 bases align to TRBD1. Germline values: CDR1 SGDLS, CDR2 YYNGEE. The ends lost 1 base at V and 0 bases at J; junction bases unmatched: 5. This CDR3 region has 16 residues. The CDR3 here is CASSVPTGPSTDTQYF. CDR3 DNA sequence: TGTGCCAGCAGCGTACCGACAGGGCCTAGCACAGATACGCAGTATTTT.

This clone was detected only a few times. The chain uses TRBV19 and TRBJ1-2, with 8 bases identical to TRBD1. Germline CDR1 is LNHDA and CDR2 is SQIVND (reference sequence). J was trimmed by 2 bases and V by 8 bases; bases with no gene match: 10. There are 15 residues in the CDR3. This CDR3 is CASRTLSGGNYGYTF. The CDR3 DNA sequence: TGTGCCAGTCGTACCCTCTCAGGGGGCAACTATGGCTACACCTTC.